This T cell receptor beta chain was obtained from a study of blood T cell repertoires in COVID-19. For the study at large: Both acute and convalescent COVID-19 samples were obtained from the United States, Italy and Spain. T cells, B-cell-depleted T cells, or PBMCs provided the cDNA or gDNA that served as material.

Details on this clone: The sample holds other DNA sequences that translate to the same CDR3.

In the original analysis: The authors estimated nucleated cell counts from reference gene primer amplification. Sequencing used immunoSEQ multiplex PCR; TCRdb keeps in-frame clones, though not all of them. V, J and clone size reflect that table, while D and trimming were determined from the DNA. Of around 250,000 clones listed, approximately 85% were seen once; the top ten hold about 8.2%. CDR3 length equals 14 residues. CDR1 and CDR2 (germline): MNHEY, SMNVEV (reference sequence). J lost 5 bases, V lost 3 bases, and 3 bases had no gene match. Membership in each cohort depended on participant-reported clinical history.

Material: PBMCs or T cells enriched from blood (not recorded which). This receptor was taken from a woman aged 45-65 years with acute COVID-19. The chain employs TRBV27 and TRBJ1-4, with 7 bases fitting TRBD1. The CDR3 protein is CASSLSGQNEKLFF. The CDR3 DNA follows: TGTGCCAGCAGTTTGTCGGGACAGAATGAAAAACTGTTTTTT.